A selection of T cell receptor beta chains follows, all from one sample in a study of T-cell reconstitution after alpha-beta-depleted transplantation in children. MiXCR, applied by TCRdb to the PCR reads, yields one record per CDR3 protein. Here the sample spans about 400,000 distinct CDR3 sequences, roughly 21% being singletons. The sample in question was PBMCs from the stem cell graft donor, obtained from the stem cell graft. These receptors originate from a human donor who donated a stem cell graft to a child with acute myeloid leukemia. Each CDR3 is given with its conserved first and last residue. D genes are given only for firm matches. The size entry is marked missing in some rows and otherwise reads once, few, many or a size class.

.	.	TRBJ2-4	TRBV12-5	TGTGCTAGTGGGGCTCACAGCCCACAGCAAGCTCAAAACATTCAGTACTTC	CASGAHSPQQAQNIQYF
many	TRBD1	TRBJ2-1	TRBV29-1	TGCAGCGCGGGGACAGGGGACAATGAGCAGTTCTTC	CSAGTGDNEQFF
many	.	TRBJ2-6	TRBV3-1	TGTGCCAGCAGCCAGGACGTATCTGGGGCCAACGTCCTGACTTTC	CASSQDVSGANVLTF
.	.	TRBJ2-2	TRBV29-1	TGCAGCGTCGCCGGGACATCAAACACCGGGGAGCTGTTTTTT	CSVAGTSNTGELFF
few	.	TRBJ1-1	TRBV6-1	TGTGCCAGCAGTACCGGACAGCAGAACACTGAAGCTTTCTTT	CASSTGQQNTEAFF
few	TRBD2	TRBJ2-3	TRBV5-1	TGCGCCAGCAGGTGGACGACTAGCGGGAGTTCAGATACGCAGTATTTT	CASRWTTSGSSDTQYF
.	.	TRBJ1-1	TRBV4-3	TGCGCCAGCAGCCAAGACGTTTTGCGGCTGAACACTGAAGCTTTCTTT	CASSQDVLRLNTEAFF
few	.	TRBJ2-7	TRBV28	TGTGCCAGCAGCTCGCCGGGATGGGAGCAGTACTTC	CASSSPGWEQYF
.	.	TRBJ2-7	TRBV24-1	TGTGCCACCAGTGACCAGGGCGAGCAGTACTTC	CATSDQGEQYF
few	.	TRBJ2-1	TRBV27	TGTGCCAGCAGTTTGGAGAGCTCCTACAATGAGCAGTTCTTC	CASSLESSYNEQFF
few	.	TRBJ2-2	TRBV5-1	TGCGCCAGCAGCTTGGAGGTCAACGGGGAGCTGTTTTTT	CASSLEVNGELFF
few	.	TRBJ2-1	TRBV6-1	TGTGCCAGCAGTCGTTCCAGGGGGGAGTTTAGGAATGAGCAGTTCTTC	CASSRSRGEFRNEQFF
many	TRBD2	TRBJ2-7	TRBV20-1	TGCAGTGCTATGGATTTAGCGGGAGACTACGAGCAGTACTTC	CSAMDLAGDYEQYF
few	.	TRBJ1-2	TRBV7-2	TGTGCCAGCAGCCCCCTAACAGGGATCCATGGCTACACCTTC	CASSPLTGIHGYTF
many	TRBD1	TRBJ2-7	TRBV5-6	TGTGCCAGCAGCCTCTACGGGACAGGGATTCACGAGCAGTACTTC	CASSLYGTGIHEQYF
.	.	TRBJ2-7	TRBV27	TGTGCCAGCAGCGTGGCCGGGACCTACGAGCAGTACTTC	CASSVAGTYEQYF